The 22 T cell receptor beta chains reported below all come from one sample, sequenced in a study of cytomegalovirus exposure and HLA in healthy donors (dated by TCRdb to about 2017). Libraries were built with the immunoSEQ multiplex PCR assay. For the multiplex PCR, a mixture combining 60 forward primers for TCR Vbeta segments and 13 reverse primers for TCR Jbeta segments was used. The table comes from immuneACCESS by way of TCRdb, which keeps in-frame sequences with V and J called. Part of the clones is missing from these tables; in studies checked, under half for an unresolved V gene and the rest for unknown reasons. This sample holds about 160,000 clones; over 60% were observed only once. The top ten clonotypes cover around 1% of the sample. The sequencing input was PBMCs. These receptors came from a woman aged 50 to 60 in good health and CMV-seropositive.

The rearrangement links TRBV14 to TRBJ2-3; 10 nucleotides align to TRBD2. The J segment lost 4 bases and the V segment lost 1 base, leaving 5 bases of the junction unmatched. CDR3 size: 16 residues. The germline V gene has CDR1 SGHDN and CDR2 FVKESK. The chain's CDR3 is CASSQVSGGASDTQYF. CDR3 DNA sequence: TGTGCCAGCAGCCAAGTGAGCGGGGGGGCGTCAGATACGCAGTATTTT.

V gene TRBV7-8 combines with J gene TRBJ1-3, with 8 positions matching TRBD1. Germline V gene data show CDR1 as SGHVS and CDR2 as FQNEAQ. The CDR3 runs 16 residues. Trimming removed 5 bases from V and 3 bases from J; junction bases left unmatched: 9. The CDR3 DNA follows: TGTGCCAGCAGCCCCCCAGGGGGCAGGTTTGGAAACACCATATATTTT. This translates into CASSPPGGRFGNTIYF.

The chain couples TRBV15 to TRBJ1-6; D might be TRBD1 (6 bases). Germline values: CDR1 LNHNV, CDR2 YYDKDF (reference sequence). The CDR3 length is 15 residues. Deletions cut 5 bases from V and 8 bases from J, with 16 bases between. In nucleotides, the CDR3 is TGTGCCACCAGCCCAGGGGTGTTAAGATATTCACCCCTCCACTTT. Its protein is CATSPGVLRYSPLHF.

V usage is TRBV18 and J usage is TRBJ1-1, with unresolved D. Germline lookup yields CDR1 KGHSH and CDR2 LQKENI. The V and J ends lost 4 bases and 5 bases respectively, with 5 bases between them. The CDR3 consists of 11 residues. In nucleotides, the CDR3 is TGTGCCAGCTCACAGAGGACTGAAGCTTTCTTT. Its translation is CASSQRTEAFF.

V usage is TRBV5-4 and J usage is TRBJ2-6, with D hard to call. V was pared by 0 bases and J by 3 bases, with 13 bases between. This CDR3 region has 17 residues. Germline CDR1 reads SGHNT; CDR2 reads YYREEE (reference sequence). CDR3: CASSLDGWLFGANVLTF. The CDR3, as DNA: TGTGCCAGCAGCTTGGACGGGTGGCTCTTTGGGGCCAACGTCCTGACTTTC.

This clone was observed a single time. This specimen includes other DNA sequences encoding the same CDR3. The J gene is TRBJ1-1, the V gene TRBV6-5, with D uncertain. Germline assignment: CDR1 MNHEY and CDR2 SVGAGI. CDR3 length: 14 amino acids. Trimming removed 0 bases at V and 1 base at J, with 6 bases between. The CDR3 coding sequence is TGTGCCAGCAGTTACTCGGGAGGGAACACTGAAGCTTTCTTT. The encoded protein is CASSYSGGNTEAFF.

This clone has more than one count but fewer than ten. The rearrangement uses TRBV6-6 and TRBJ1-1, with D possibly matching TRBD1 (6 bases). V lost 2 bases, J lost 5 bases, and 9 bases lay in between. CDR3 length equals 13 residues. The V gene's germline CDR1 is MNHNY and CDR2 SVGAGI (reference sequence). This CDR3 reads CASSYQGRTEAFF. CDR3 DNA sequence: TGTGCCAGCAGTTACCAGGGGCGAACTGAAGCTTTCTTT.

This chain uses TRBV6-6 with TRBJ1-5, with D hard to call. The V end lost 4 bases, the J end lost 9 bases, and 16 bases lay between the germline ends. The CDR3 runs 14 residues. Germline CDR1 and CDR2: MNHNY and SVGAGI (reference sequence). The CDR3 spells CASSSGPLRGPQHF. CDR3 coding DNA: TGTGCCAGCAGTTCCGGGCCGCTACGGGGGCCCCAGCATTTT.

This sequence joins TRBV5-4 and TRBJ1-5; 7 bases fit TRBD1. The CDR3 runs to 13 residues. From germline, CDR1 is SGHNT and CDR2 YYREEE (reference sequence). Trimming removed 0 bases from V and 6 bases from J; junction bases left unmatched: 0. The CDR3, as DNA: TGTGCCAGCAGCTTGGACAGGGGTCAGCCCCAGCATTTT. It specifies CASSLDRGQPQHF.

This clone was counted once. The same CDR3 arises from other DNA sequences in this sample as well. The CDR3, as DNA: TGTGCCAGCAGCGTAGCGGGGGGAGGGAACACTGAAGCTTTCTTT. Amino acids: CASSVAGGGNTEAFF. This chain links TRBV9 with TRBJ1-1; D might be TRBD1 (5 bases). The CDR3 contains 15 residues. V was shortened by 0 bases and J by 1 base, with 10 bases between the two germline ends. The germline V gene has CDR1 SGDLS and CDR2 YYNGEE.

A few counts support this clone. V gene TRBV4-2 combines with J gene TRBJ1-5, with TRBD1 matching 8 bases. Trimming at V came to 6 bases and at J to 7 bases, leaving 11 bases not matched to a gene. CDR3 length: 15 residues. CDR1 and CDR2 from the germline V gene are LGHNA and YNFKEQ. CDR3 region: CASRPTAGGGQPQHF. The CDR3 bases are TGTGCCAGCAGACCCACGGCAGGGGGCGGCCAGCCCCAGCATTTT.

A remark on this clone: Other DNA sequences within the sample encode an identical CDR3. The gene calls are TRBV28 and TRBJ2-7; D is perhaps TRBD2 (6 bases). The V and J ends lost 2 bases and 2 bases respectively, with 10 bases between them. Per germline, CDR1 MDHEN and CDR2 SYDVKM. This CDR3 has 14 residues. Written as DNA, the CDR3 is TGTGCCAGCAGTTTAGGAGGAGGGACCTACGAGCAGTACTTC. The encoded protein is CASSLGGGTYEQYF.

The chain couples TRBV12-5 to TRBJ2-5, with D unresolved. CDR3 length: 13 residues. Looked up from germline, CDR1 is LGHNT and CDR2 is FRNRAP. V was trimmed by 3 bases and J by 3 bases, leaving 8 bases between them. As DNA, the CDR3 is TGTGCTAGTGGTTTTGGCGGTAAAGAGACCCAGTACTTC. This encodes CASGFGGKETQYF.

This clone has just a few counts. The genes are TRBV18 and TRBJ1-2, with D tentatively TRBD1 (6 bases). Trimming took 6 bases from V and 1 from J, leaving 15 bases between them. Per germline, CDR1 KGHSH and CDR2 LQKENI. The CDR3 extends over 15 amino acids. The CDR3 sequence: CASSLRQEINYGYTF. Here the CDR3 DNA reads TGTGCCAGCTCTCTTCGACAGGAGATTAACTATGGCTACACCTTC.

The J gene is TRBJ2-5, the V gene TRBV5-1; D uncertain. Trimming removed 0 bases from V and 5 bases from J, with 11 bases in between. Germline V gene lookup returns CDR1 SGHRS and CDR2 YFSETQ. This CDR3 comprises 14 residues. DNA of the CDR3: TGCGCCAGCAGCTTGGAGTCCTCGCGGGAGACCCAGTACTTC. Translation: CASSLESSRETQYF.

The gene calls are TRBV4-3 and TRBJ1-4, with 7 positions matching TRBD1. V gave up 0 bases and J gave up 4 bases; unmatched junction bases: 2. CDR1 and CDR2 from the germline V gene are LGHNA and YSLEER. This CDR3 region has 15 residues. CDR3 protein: CASSQDRDSNEKLFF. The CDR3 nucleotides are TGCGCCAGCAGCCAAGACCGGGACAGTAATGAAAAACTGTTTTTT.

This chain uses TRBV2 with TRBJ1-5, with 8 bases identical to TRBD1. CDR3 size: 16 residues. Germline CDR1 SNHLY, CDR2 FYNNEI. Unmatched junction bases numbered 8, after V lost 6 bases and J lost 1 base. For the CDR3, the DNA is TGTGCCAGCAGGTCCCCAGGGGGCGGGAGCAATCAGCCCCAGCATTTT. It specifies CASRSPGGGSNQPQHF.

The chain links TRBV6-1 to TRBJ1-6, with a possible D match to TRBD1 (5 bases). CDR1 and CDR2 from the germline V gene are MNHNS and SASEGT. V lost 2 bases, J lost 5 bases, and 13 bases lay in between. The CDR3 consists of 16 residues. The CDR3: CASSEKYQGNNSPLHF. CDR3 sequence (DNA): TGTGCCAGCAGTGAAAAGTATCAGGGAAATAATTCACCCCTCCACTTT.

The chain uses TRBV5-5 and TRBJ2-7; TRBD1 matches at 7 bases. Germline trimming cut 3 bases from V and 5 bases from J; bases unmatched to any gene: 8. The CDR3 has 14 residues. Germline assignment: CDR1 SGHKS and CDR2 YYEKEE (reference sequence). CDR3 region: CASSSTGWVDEQYF. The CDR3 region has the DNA TGTGCCAGCAGCTCGACAGGGTGGGTTGACGAGCAGTACTTC.

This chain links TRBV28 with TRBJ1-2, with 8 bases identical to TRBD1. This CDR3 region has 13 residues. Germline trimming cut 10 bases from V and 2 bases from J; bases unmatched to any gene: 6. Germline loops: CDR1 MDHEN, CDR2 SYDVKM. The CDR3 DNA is TGTGCCACCCGGACAGGGACAAACTATGGCTACACCTTC. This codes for CATRTGTNYGYTF.

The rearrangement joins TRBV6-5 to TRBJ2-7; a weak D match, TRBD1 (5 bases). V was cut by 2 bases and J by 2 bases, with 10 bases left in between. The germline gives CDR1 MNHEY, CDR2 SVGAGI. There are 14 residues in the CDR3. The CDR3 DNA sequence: TGTGCCAGCAGTTACGAAAGGGGAACCTACGAGCAGTACTTC. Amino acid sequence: CASSYERGTYEQYF.

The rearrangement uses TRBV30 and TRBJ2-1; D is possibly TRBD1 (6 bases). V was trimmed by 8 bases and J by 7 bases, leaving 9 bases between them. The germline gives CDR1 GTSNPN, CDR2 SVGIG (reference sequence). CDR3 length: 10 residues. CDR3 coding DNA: TGTGCCCAAGGGGGAAATGAGCAGTTCTTC. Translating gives CAQGGNEQFF.